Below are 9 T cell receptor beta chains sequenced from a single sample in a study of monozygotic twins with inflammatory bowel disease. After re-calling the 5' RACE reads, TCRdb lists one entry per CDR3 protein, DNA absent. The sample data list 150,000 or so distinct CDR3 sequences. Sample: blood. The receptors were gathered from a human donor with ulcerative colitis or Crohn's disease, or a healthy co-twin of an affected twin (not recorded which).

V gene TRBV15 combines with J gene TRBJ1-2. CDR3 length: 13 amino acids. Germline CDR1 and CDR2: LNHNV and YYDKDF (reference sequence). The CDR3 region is CATSRDLNGGDTF.

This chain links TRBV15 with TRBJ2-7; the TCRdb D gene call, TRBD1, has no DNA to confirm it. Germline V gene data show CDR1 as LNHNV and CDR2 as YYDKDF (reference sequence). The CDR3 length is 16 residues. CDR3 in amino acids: CATSSPMRGSSYEQYF. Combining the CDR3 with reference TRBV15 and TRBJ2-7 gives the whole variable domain DAMVIQNPRYQVTQFGKPVTLSCSQTLNHNVMYWYQQKSSQAPKLLFHYYDKDFNNEADTPDNFQSRRPNTSFCFLDIRSPGLGDTAMYLCATSSPMRGSSYEQYFGPGTRLTVT.

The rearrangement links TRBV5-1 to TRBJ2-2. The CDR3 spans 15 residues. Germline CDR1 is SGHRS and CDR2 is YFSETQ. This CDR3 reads CASSLVTASTGELFF.

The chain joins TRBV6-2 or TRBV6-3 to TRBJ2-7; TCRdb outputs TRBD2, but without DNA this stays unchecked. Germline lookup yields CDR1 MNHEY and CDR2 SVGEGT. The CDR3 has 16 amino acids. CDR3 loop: CASSSGTSGSSYEQYF.

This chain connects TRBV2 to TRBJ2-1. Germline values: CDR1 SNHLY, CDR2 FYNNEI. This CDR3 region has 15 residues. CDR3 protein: CASSAEPTTYNEQFF.

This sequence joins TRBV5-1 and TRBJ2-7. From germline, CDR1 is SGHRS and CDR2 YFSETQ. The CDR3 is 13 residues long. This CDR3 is CASSWDSSYEQYF.

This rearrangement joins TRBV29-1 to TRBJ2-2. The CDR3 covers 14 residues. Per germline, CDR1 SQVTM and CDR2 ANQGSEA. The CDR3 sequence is CSVEESPNTGELFF.

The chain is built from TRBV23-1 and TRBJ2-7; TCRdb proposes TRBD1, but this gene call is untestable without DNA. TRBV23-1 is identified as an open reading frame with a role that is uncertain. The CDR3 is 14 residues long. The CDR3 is CASSQSQGKDEQYF.

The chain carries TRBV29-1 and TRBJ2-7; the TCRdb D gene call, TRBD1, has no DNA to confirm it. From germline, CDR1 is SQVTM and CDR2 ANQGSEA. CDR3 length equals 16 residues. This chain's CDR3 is CSVEGSRGAGIYEQYF.